This T cell receptor (beta chain) appears in the sequencing data of a study of T cell repertoires in ileal Crohn's disease. The protocol was immunoSEQ multiplex PCR, while the TCRdb copy is restricted to in-frame clones and leaves out a portion. This sample has 13,000 to 15,000 clones, with around 72% found just once. Time point of the sample: neoterminal ileum biopsy at postoperative endoscopy, about 6 months after surgery. CDR3 length: 13 amino acids. Germline CDR1 MNHEY, CDR2 SMNVEV (reference sequence). Deletions cut 5 bases from V and 8 bases from J, with 12 bases between. J is TRBJ1-4 and V is TRBV27; D is unclear. The receptor was derived from an adult with Crohn's disease. Sequencing was done on a sample of ileal tissue. The CDR3 here is CASSHRVGEKLFF. As DNA, the CDR3 is TGTGCCAGCAGTCATAGGGTAGGGGAAAAACTGTTTTTT.